These T cell receptor beta chains were read from a single sample in a study of blood T cell repertoires in COVID-19. Only in-frame clones appear in the TCRdb table, and some are missing; sequencing was by immunoSEQ multiplex PCR. Among around 100,000 clones listed, about 85% were seen once. Source material: peripheral blood. The receptors shown here come from a man aged 45-65 years in a cohort sampled during active COVID-19. The CDR3 runs from the conserved cysteine through the conserved F or W. The D gene is left open where the match is weak. Expanded clones are given a class, and other clones once, few, many or no size at all.

>NA|TRBJ1-2|TRBV5-1|NA
CASSIDRTTYGYTF
TGCGCCAGCAGCATCGACAGGACCACCTATGGCTACACCTTC
>TRBD2|TRBJ2-7|TRBV9|NA
CASSERRLAGGLGFREQYF
TGTGCCAGCAGCGAGAGAAGACTAGCGGGGGGCTTGGGGTTTCGGGAGCAGTACTTC
>NA|TRBJ1-5|TRBV19|once
CASSIIRSSGNQPQHF
TGTGCCAGTAGTATTATTCGGTCGTCGGGAAATCAGCCCCAGCATTTT
>NA|TRBJ2-1|TRBV7-8|NA
CASSLGSGISSYNEQFF
TGTGCCAGCAGCTTAGGTTCCGGGATCAGCTCCTACAATGAGCAGTTCTTC
>TRBD2|TRBJ2-7|TRBV6-2/TRBV6-3|NA
CASSTIVRGGGEQYF
TGTGCCAGCAGTACAATTGTGCGGGGGGGCGGCGAGCAGTACTTC
>NA|TRBJ2-4|TRBV25-1|NA
CASRGTGWNIQYF
TGTGCCAGCAGAGGGACTGGGTGGAACATTCAGTACTTC
>NA|TRBJ2-3|TRBV6-6|NA
CASRRVGVNTDTQYF
TGTGCCAGCCGACGGGTGGGTGTAAACACAGATACGCAGTATTTT
>TRBD1|TRBJ1-4|TRBV18|NA
CASSLTSGTGGGKLFF
TGTGCCAGCTCACTCACTTCCGGGACAGGGGGCGGAAAACTGTTTTTT
>NA|TRBJ2-2|TRBV6-5|NA
CASFPLRQSTGELFF
TGTGCCAGCTTCCCCCTCAGGCAATCCACCGGGGAGCTGTTTTTT
>TRBD1|TRBJ2-7|TRBV6-5|NA
CASSYGGTGPYEQYF
TGTGCCAGCAGTTACGGGGGGACAGGGCCCTACGAGCAGTACTTC
>NA|TRBJ1-2|TRBV19|NA
CASRAGLNYGYTF
TGTGCCAGTAGAGCGGGCCTTAACTATGGCTACACCTTC
>TRBD1|TRBJ1-3|TRBV5-6|NA
CASSSGTGSGNTIYF
TGTGCCAGCAGCTCTGGGACAGGCTCTGGAAACACCATATATTTT
>NA|TRBJ1-2|TRBV28|once
CASSLDLRGYGYTF
TGTGCCAGCAGTTTAGATCTCCGGGGCTATGGCTACACCTTC
>NA|TRBJ1-4|TRBV7-9|NA
CASSLWGGDEKLFF
TGTGCCAGCAGCTTATGGGGCGGGGATGAAAAACTGTTTTTT
>NA|TRBJ2-7|TRBV27|NA
CASSLVAGSTDEQYF
TGTGCCAGCAGTTTAGTAGCCGGGTCCACGGACGAGCAGTACTTC
>NA|TRBJ2-7|TRBV11-2|NA
CASSTSTYEQYF
TGTGCCAGCAGCACTTCGACTTACGAGCAGTACTTC
>TRBD1|TRBJ2-5|TRBV5-1|NA
CASSFGDRARRETQYF
TGCGCCAGCAGTTTTGGGGACAGGGCGCGTAGAGAGACCCAGTACTTC
>NA|TRBJ1-1|TRBV7-9|NA
CASSLGEGRNTEAFF
TGTGCCAGCAGCTTAGGAGAGGGCCGGAACACTGAAGCTTTCTTT
>TRBD1|TRBJ2-2|TRBV4-3|NA
CASSQEWGQGRTGELFF
TGCGCCAGCAGCCAAGAATGGGGACAGGGCCGCACCGGGGAGCTGTTTTTT
>NA|TRBJ2-2|TRBV2|NA
CASSARPGSNTGELFF
TGTGCCAGCAGTGCCCGGCCAGGGTCGAACACCGGGGAGCTGTTTTTT
>TRBD1|TRBJ1-4|TRBV5-8|NA
CASSSDYRGRGEKLFF
TGTGCCAGCAGCTCGGACTACAGGGGGCGAGGTGAAAAACTGTTTTTT
>TRBD2|TRBJ2-1|TRBV7-2|NA
CASSPPGLAGGNEQFF
TGTGCCAGCAGCCCGCCCGGACTAGCGGGGGGTAATGAGCAGTTCTTC
>TRBD2|TRBJ2-5|TRBV7-2|NA
CASSPSWGAGGEETQYF
TGTGCCAGCAGCCCTTCCTGGGGAGCGGGGGGGGAAGAGACCCAGTACTTC
>TRBD2|TRBJ2-1|TRBV7-2|NA
CASSLMTSGVRNEQFF
TGTGCCAGCAGTCTCATGACTAGCGGGGTTAGAAATGAGCAGTTCTTC
>NA|TRBJ1-2|TRBV19|NA
CASTEVQGSNYGYTF
TGTGCCAGTACCGAGGTCCAGGGAAGCAACTATGGCTACACCTTC
>NA|TRBJ1-1|TRBV10-3|NA
CAVQSTGNTEAFF
TGTGCCGTCCAATCCACAGGGAACACTGAAGCTTTCTTT
>TRBD2|TRBJ2-7|TRBV7-6|NA
CASSLDAGGGEQYF
TGTGCCAGCAGCTTAGATGCGGGGGGCGGCGAGCAGTACTTC
>TRBD2|TRBJ2-1|TRBV6-2/TRBV6-3|NA
CASSYRVVRLAGAYNEQFF
TGTGCCAGCAGTTATAGGGTAGTCAGGCTAGCGGGGGCGTACAATGAGCAGTTCTTC
>NA|TRBJ1-2|TRBV9|NA
CASNLTPRDGYTF
TGTGCCAGCAACCTAACACCCAGGGATGGCTACACCTTC
>NA|TRBJ1-3|TRBV5-8|once
CASSFQGMGGNTIYF
TGTGCCAGCAGCTTTCAGGGGATGGGTGGAAACACCATATATTTT
>NA|TRBJ1-2|TRBV7-9|NA
CASSSQEEDGYTF
TGTGCCAGCAGCTCTCAGGAGGAAGATGGCTACACCTTC
>NA|TRBJ2-3|TRBV21-1|NA
CASSTTLTSGGVSTDTQYF
TGTGCCAGCAGCACTACTTTGACTAGCGGGGGTGTTAGCACAGATACGCAGTATTTT
>TRBD1|TRBJ2-5|TRBV5-1|NA
CASSSQGALGETQYF
TGCGCCAGCAGCTCACAGGGGGCGCTGGGGGAGACCCAGTACTTC
>NA|TRBJ1-5|TRBV5-8|NA
CASKPPGGQPQHF
TGTGCCAGCAAACCCCCCGGGGGTCAGCCCCAGCATTTT
>TRBD2|TRBJ2-2|TRBV3-1/TRBV3-2|NA
CASTPPGGGGTGELFF
TGTGCCAGCACCCCCCCCGGTGGCGGGGGGACCGGGGAGCTGTTTTTT
>NA|TRBJ2-2|TRBV3-1/TRBV3-2|few
CASSQDPPGFTGELFF
TGTGCCAGCAGCCAAGATCCCCCAGGATTCACCGGGGAGCTGTTTTTT
>TRBD2|TRBJ2-1|TRBV6-5|NA
CASGRGLAGREQFF
TGTGCCAGCGGCCGGGGACTAGCGGGACGGGAGCAGTTCTTC
>NA|TRBJ1-5|TRBV3-1/TRBV3-2|NA
CASSHSSFSNQPQHF
TGTGCCAGCAGCCATTCCAGTTTTAGCAATCAGCCCCAGCATTTT
>NA|TRBJ1-2|TRBV3-1/TRBV3-2|NA
CASSQGSGGNGYTF
TGTGCCAGCAGCCAAGGTTCAGGTGGTAATGGCTACACCTTC
>NA|TRBJ2-2|TRBV27|NA
CASSLGLGTGELFF
TGTGCCAGCAGTTTGGGCTTAGGCACCGGGGAGCTGTTTTTT
>NA|TRBJ1-1|TRBV7-9|NA
CASSLVIGAGAFF
TGTGCCAGCAGCTTAGTAATTGGTGCAGGGGCTTTCTTT